The rows below give T cell receptor beta chains drawn from one sample of a study of blood T cell repertoires in COVID-19. Clones were read by immunoSEQ multiplex PCR, and TCRdb kept only the in-frame ones, dropping some. The sample contains under 25,000 clones, more than 75% of which appear only once. Sequenced input: peripheral blood. Receptor source: an elderly woman with acute or convalescent COVID-19. Both conserved end residues are part of each CDR3. The D gene is left open where the match is weak. Size is omitted from some rows. Given values are once, few, many or a class for expanded clones.

clone_size: few
d_call: -
j_call: TRBJ2-2
v_call: TRBV9
cdr3_aa: CASSVLLVPTGELFF
cdr3_nt: TGTGCCAGCAGCGTTTTATTAGTGCCGACCGGGGAGCTGTTTTTT

clone_size: -
d_call: TRBD2
j_call: TRBJ2-7
v_call: TRBV18
cdr3_aa: CASSQGLAEQYF
cdr3_nt: TGTGCCAGCTCACAGGGACTAGCTGAGCAGTACTTC

clone_size: -
d_call: -
j_call: TRBJ2-7
v_call: TRBV5-1
cdr3_aa: CASSFTSTSYEQYF
cdr3_nt: TGCGCCAGCAGCTTTACTAGTACGTCTTACGAGCAGTACTTC

clone_size: -
d_call: -
j_call: TRBJ2-3
v_call: TRBV30
cdr3_aa: CAWSPFTDTQYF
cdr3_nt: TGTGCCTGGAGCCCCTTCACAGATACGCAGTATTTT

clone_size: -
d_call: -
j_call: TRBJ2-3
v_call: TRBV4-2
cdr3_aa: CASSQDLSGARDTQYF
cdr3_nt: TGTGCCAGCAGCCAAGATCTCTCGGGAGCTAGAGATACGCAGTATTTT

clone_size: once
d_call: TRBD2
j_call: TRBJ2-3
v_call: TRBV6-6
cdr3_aa: CASRRLAGGRGTDTQYF
cdr3_nt: TGTGCCAGCAGACGACTAGCGGGGGGACGTGGCACAGATACGCAGTATTTT

clone_size: -
d_call: -
j_call: TRBJ1-2
v_call: TRBV30
cdr3_aa: CAFTGTNYGYTF
cdr3_nt: TGTGCTTTTACAGGGACTAACTATGGCTACACCTTC

clone_size: -
d_call: -
j_call: TRBJ2-1
v_call: TRBV6-6
cdr3_aa: CASRRGEGSNEQFF
cdr3_nt: TGTGCCAGCAGGAGGGGGGAGGGCTCGAATGAGCAGTTCTTC

clone_size: -
d_call: TRBD2
j_call: TRBJ2-3
v_call: TRBV7-2
cdr3_aa: CASSRGVAGASTDTQYF
cdr3_nt: TGTGCCAGCAGTCGAGGGGTAGCGGGGGCCAGCACAGATACGCAGTATTTT

clone_size: -
d_call: -
j_call: TRBJ1-5
v_call: TRBV18
cdr3_aa: CASSLGTENQPQHF
cdr3_nt: TGTGCCAGCTCGCTTGGGACTGAAAATCAGCCCCAGCATTTT

clone_size: -
d_call: TRBD2
j_call: TRBJ2-1
v_call: TRBV7-2
cdr3_aa: CASSLVGSGVYNEQFF
cdr3_nt: TGTGCCAGCAGCTTAGTAGGTAGCGGGGTTTACAATGAGCAGTTCTTC

clone_size: -
d_call: -
j_call: TRBJ2-3
v_call: TRBV9
cdr3_aa: CASSVDILVTDTQYF
cdr3_nt: TGTGCCAGCAGCGTAGACATTTTGGTTACAGATACGCAGTATTTT

clone_size: -
d_call: -
j_call: TRBJ1-5
v_call: TRBV30
cdr3_aa: CAWSPTVNQPQHF
cdr3_nt: TGTGCCTGGAGTCCGACAGTAAACCAGCCCCAGCATTTT

clone_size: -
d_call: TRBD1
j_call: TRBJ2-6
v_call: TRBV3-1/TRBV3-2
cdr3_aa: CASSPALGQGHSGANVLTF
cdr3_nt: TGTGCCAGCAGCCCCGCCCTGGGACAGGGCCACTCTGGGGCCAACGTCCTGACTTTC

clone_size: -
d_call: -
j_call: TRBJ1-1
v_call: TRBV12-3/TRBV12-4
cdr3_aa: CASSPQRVWAFF
cdr3_nt: TGTGCCAGCAGCCCCCAGAGGGTTTGGGCTTTCTTT

clone_size: -
d_call: TRBD1
j_call: TRBJ2-3
v_call: TRBV15
cdr3_aa: CATSRQWDSRNTQYF
cdr3_nt: TGTGCCACCAGCAGACAATGGGACAGTAGGAATACGCAGTATTTT

clone_size: -
d_call: TRBD1
j_call: TRBJ1-5
v_call: TRBV5-6
cdr3_aa: CASSLLHGTDNQPQHF
cdr3_nt: TGTGCCAGCAGCTTACTACACGGGACAGATAATCAGCCCCAGCATTTT

clone_size: -
d_call: TRBD2
j_call: TRBJ2-1
v_call: TRBV7-2
cdr3_aa: CASSLAASGYNEQFF
cdr3_nt: TGTGCCAGCAGCTTAGCGGCTAGCGGTTACAATGAGCAGTTCTTC

clone_size: -
d_call: TRBD1
j_call: TRBJ2-7
v_call: TRBV27
cdr3_aa: CASSLGTGEQYF
cdr3_nt: TGTGCCAGCAGTTTAGGGACAGGCGAGCAGTACTTC

clone_size: -
d_call: -
j_call: TRBJ1-1
v_call: TRBV7-9
cdr3_aa: CASSLSQNTEAFF
cdr3_nt: TGTGCCAGCAGCTTGTCACAGAACACTGAAGCTTTCTTT

clone_size: -
d_call: TRBD2
j_call: TRBJ2-5
v_call: TRBV29-1
cdr3_aa: CTLSGVAGEGAETQYF
cdr3_nt: TGCACCCTCTCTGGGGTAGCGGGAGAGGGAGCAGAGACCCAGTACTTC

clone_size: -
d_call: -
j_call: TRBJ1-3
v_call: TRBV7-9
cdr3_aa: CASSLVQFTVGNTIYF
cdr3_nt: TGTGCCAGCAGCTTAGTTCAATTTACAGTCGGAAACACCATATATTTT

clone_size: -
d_call: TRBD1
j_call: TRBJ2-1
v_call: TRBV5-1
cdr3_aa: CASSRTGTGGGEQFF
cdr3_nt: TGCGCCAGCAGCAGAACCGGGACAGGGGGCGGTGAGCAGTTCTTC

clone_size: -
d_call: TRBD2
j_call: TRBJ2-1
v_call: TRBV7-2
cdr3_aa: CASSLALAGNEQFF
cdr3_nt: TGTGCCAGCAGCTTAGCTCTAGCGGGCAATGAGCAGTTCTTC

clone_size: -
d_call: TRBD2
j_call: TRBJ2-5
v_call: TRBV15
cdr3_aa: CATSRAGPGTSGGGLRETQYF
cdr3_nt: TGTGCCACCAGCAGAGCCGGCCCCGGGACTAGCGGGGGAGGGCTTAGGGAGACCCAGTACTTC

clone_size: -
d_call: -
j_call: TRBJ2-2
v_call: TRBV6-6
cdr3_aa: CASSYISGELFF
cdr3_nt: TGTGCCAGCAGTTACATATCCGGGGAGCTGTTTTTT

clone_size: -
d_call: TRBD2
j_call: TRBJ2-5
v_call: TRBV7-2
cdr3_aa: CASSALGLAAQETQYF
cdr3_nt: TGTGCCAGCAGCGCCCTTGGACTAGCGGCGCAAGAGACCCAGTACTTC

clone_size: -
d_call: -
j_call: TRBJ1-2
v_call: TRBV29-1
cdr3_aa: CSVGQSNYGYTF
cdr3_nt: TGCAGCGTTGGTCAGTCAAACTATGGCTACACCTTC

clone_size: few
d_call: -
j_call: TRBJ1-1
v_call: TRBV7-9
cdr3_aa: CASSRGAENTEAFF
cdr3_nt: TGTGCCAGCAGCCGGGGGGCAGAGAACACTGAAGCTTTCTTT

clone_size: -
d_call: TRBD2
j_call: TRBJ2-2
v_call: TRBV5-8
cdr3_aa: CASSLGRAGKTGELFF
cdr3_nt: TGTGCCAGCAGCTTGGGACGAGCGGGGAAGACCGGGGAGCTGTTTTTT

clone_size: -
d_call: -
j_call: TRBJ2-3
v_call: TRBV11-2
cdr3_aa: CASGRGYLTSTDTQYF
cdr3_nt: TGTGCCAGCGGCAGAGGCTATTTGACTAGCACAGATACGCAGTATTTT

clone_size: once
d_call: TRBD2
j_call: TRBJ2-1
v_call: TRBV5-4
cdr3_aa: CASSSPGLASYEQFF
cdr3_nt: TGTGCCAGCAGCTCTCCGGGACTAGCATCGTATGAGCAGTTCTTC

clone_size: -
d_call: -
j_call: TRBJ2-7
v_call: TRBV9
cdr3_aa: CASSGGTGTGAYEQYF
cdr3_nt: TGTGCCAGCAGCGGGGGAACCGGGACGGGAGCCTACGAGCAGTACTTC

clone_size: once
d_call: TRBD2
j_call: TRBJ2-7
v_call: TRBV2
cdr3_aa: CASNLLAGKREQYF
cdr3_nt: TGTGCCAGCAACCTACTAGCGGGGAAACGCGAGCAGTACTTC

clone_size: -
d_call: TRBD2
j_call: TRBJ2-3
v_call: TRBV24-1
cdr3_aa: CATSTSGVADTQYF
cdr3_nt: TGTGCCACCAGTACTAGCGGAGTCGCAGATACGCAGTATTTT

clone_size: once
d_call: -
j_call: TRBJ2-1
v_call: TRBV5-4
cdr3_aa: CASSLASISSYNEQFF
cdr3_nt: TGTGCCAGCAGCTTGGCTAGTATCAGCTCCTACAATGAGCAGTTCTTC

clone_size: -
d_call: -
j_call: TRBJ2-2
v_call: TRBV19
cdr3_aa: CASSLAVNTGELFF
cdr3_nt: TGTGCCAGTAGTCTCGCAGTGAACACCGGGGAGCTGTTTTTT

clone_size: -
d_call: -
j_call: TRBJ1-2
v_call: TRBV4-3
cdr3_aa: CASSQGDSLNYGYTF
cdr3_nt: TGCGCCAGCAGCCAAGGAGACTCCTTAAACTATGGCTACACCTTC

clone_size: -
d_call: -
j_call: TRBJ2-3
v_call: TRBV7-2
cdr3_aa: CASSAQATDTQYF
cdr3_nt: TGTGCCAGCAGCGCCCAAGCGACAGATACGCAGTATTTT

clone_size: -
d_call: -
j_call: TRBJ1-5
v_call: TRBV3-1/TRBV3-2
cdr3_aa: CASSQAGLRGLMGQPQHF
cdr3_nt: TGTGCCAGCAGCCAAGCAGGACTTAGGGGACTAATGGGACAGCCCCAGCATTTT

clone_size: -
d_call: -
j_call: TRBJ2-2
v_call: TRBV5-1
cdr3_aa: CASSLDGSAPGTGELFF
cdr3_nt: TGCGCCAGCAGCTTGGATGGAAGCGCCCCGGGCACCGGGGAGCTGTTTTTT

clone_size: -
d_call: -
j_call: TRBJ2-3
v_call: TRBV3-1/TRBV3-2
cdr3_aa: CASSVWTTDTQYF
cdr3_nt: TGTGCCAGCAGCGTCTGGACTACAGATACGCAGTATTTT

clone_size: -
d_call: -
j_call: TRBJ1-2
v_call: TRBV18
cdr3_aa: CASSPRKEGYGYTF
cdr3_nt: TGTGCCAGCTCACCCAGAAAGGAGGGCTATGGCTACACCTTC

clone_size: -
d_call: -
j_call: TRBJ2-7
v_call: TRBV9
cdr3_aa: CASSVGDSTYEQYF
cdr3_nt: TGTGCCAGCAGCGTGGGGGACTCTACCTACGAGCAGTACTTC

clone_size: -
d_call: -
j_call: TRBJ2-2
v_call: TRBV12-3/TRBV12-4
cdr3_aa: CASRGAGGELFF
cdr3_nt: TGTGCCAGCCGGGGGGCCGGCGGGGAGCTGTTTTTT

clone_size: -
d_call: -
j_call: TRBJ2-5
v_call: TRBV5-8
cdr3_aa: CASSLMAGAQETQYF
cdr3_nt: TGTGCCAGCAGCTTGATGGCGGGGGCGCAAGAGACCCAGTACTTC

clone_size: -
d_call: -
j_call: TRBJ2-3
v_call: TRBV20-1
cdr3_aa: CSARGGDTQYF
cdr3_nt: TGCAGTGCTAGGGGGGGAGATACGCAGTATTTT

clone_size: -
d_call: -
j_call: TRBJ2-7
v_call: TRBV7-2
cdr3_aa: CASSLDYGSYEQYF
cdr3_nt: TGTGCCAGCAGCTTAGACTACGGATCCTACGAGCAGTACTTC

clone_size: -
d_call: -
j_call: TRBJ1-5
v_call: TRBV12-5
cdr3_aa: CASGYHLRGSSNQPQHF
cdr3_nt: TGTGCTAGTGGTTACCACCTAAGGGGGTCTAGCAATCAGCCCCAGCATTTT

clone_size: -
d_call: TRBD1
j_call: TRBJ1-1
v_call: TRBV10-3
cdr3_aa: CAIRGTGVTEAFF
cdr3_nt: TGTGCCATCAGGGGCACAGGGGTCACTGAAGCTTTCTTT

clone_size: once
d_call: -
j_call: TRBJ1-3
v_call: TRBV14
cdr3_aa: CASSHSRSADSGNTIYF
cdr3_nt: TGTGCCAGCAGCCATTCCCGGTCCGCCGACTCTGGAAACACCATATATTTT

clone_size: -
d_call: -
j_call: TRBJ2-3
v_call: TRBV12-5
cdr3_aa: CASVAGSTDTQYF
cdr3_nt: TGTGCTAGTGTCGCGGGCAGCACAGATACGCAGTATTTT

clone_size: -
d_call: -
j_call: TRBJ2-3
v_call: TRBV6-5
cdr3_aa: CASRSPGTGAQYF
cdr3_nt: TGTGCCAGCAGGAGCCCTGGGACGGGAGCGCAGTATTTT

clone_size: -
d_call: -
j_call: TRBJ2-1
v_call: TRBV24-1
cdr3_aa: CATSDFRGTEQFF
cdr3_nt: TGTGCCACCAGTGATTTCCGGGGGACTGAGCAGTTCTTC

clone_size: once
d_call: -
j_call: TRBJ1-4
v_call: TRBV7-9
cdr3_aa: CASSEDSYTNEKLFF
cdr3_nt: TGTGCCAGCAGCGAGGACAGCTACACTAATGAAAAACTGTTTTTT

clone_size: -
d_call: TRBD1
j_call: TRBJ2-7
v_call: TRBV2
cdr3_aa: CASSKQDRVEQYF
cdr3_nt: TGTGCCAGCTCTAAACAGGACAGGGTTGAGCAGTACTTC

clone_size: -
d_call: -
j_call: TRBJ2-7
v_call: TRBV2
cdr3_aa: CASSRDWEYF
cdr3_nt: TGTGCCAGCAGTAGGGACTGGGAGTACTTC

clone_size: -
d_call: TRBD2
j_call: TRBJ2-2
v_call: TRBV30
cdr3_aa: CAWSHLLGLAGGPGTGELFF
cdr3_nt: TGTGCCTGGAGCCACCTGCTCGGACTAGCGGGAGGGCCTGGCACCGGGGAGCTGTTTTTT

clone_size: -
d_call: -
j_call: TRBJ2-3
v_call: TRBV9
cdr3_aa: CASSVDSPPDTQYF
cdr3_nt: TGTGCCAGCAGCGTAGACTCCCCCCCAGATACGCAGTATTTT

clone_size: -
d_call: -
j_call: TRBJ1-2
v_call: TRBV5-4
cdr3_aa: CASSLTRGARSYGYTF
cdr3_nt: TGTGCCAGCAGCTTGACGCGGGGGGCGCGAAGCTATGGCTACACCTTC